This T cell receptor (beta chain) was identified in a study of T cell responses to AZD1222 COVID-19 vaccine. CDR1 is LNHDA and CDR2 is SQIVND in the germline V gene (reference sequence). The CDR3 has 14 amino acids. V lost 3 bases, J lost 2 bases, and 1 base stayed unmatched. In regard to this clone: Its antigen is not identified.

Assay: immunoSEQ multiplex PCR; the TCRdb copy retains only in-frame clones and omits some. The sample yields some 120,000 clones, about nine tenths seen once. Study findings and constraints: Dominant at 160-218 and 743-854, vaccine-associated CD4 TCRs also spanned spike.

The TCR was taken from an adult in good health. The sequencing used peripheral blood, collected on day 0 of AZD1222 vaccination. The rearrangement joins TRBV19 to TRBJ1-5; 7 bases match TRBD1. In DNA, the CDR3 is TGTGCCAGTAGTATCCAGGGGGGCAATCAGCCCCAGCATTTT. Protein product: CASSIQGGNQPQHF.